This TCR beta chain appears in the sequencing data of a study of response to subunit inactivated influenza vaccine. TCRdb passed the RT-PCR reads through MiXCR, listing each CDR3 protein once. Of hundreds of thousands of distinct CDR3 sequences listed, approximately 15% are singletons. The source of this sequence is a man in his fifties or sixties who received an inactivated influenza vaccine. The sequencing here drew on CD4+ T cells sorted from PBMCs, taken around 25 months after vaccination.

The CDR3: CSAKDRLRADTQYF. DNA for the CDR3: TGCAGTGCTAAAGACAGGCTCAGGGCAGATACGCAGTATTTT. This rearrangement joins TRBV20-1 to TRBJ2-3, with a possible D match to TRBD1 (6 bases). The CDR3 consists of 14 residues. Per germline, CDR1 DFQATT and CDR2 SNEGSKA (reference sequence). V dropped 4 bases and J dropped 4 bases, with 15 bases sitting between them.